Each of the 32 T cell receptor beta chains below was sequenced from the same sample in a study of regulatory T cells in long-lasting Graves disease. As for time point: persistent/refractory GD, antithyroid drugs over 5 years with positive TRAb. Making the TCR library involved RNA that had been extracted from PBMCs. CDR3-region Arm-PCR and iRepertoire HTBI primers produced the TCR beta libraries. TCRdb itself ran the multiplex PCR reads through MiXCR, one entry per CDR3 protein. The table has roughly 490,000 distinct CDR3 sequences, about 20% seen once. The material sequenced was peripheral blood mononuclear cells (PBMCs), taken when the disease was refractory, from a patient treated with antithyroid drugs. The origin of the receptors is a female donor with Graves disease.

This chain links TRBV20-1 with TRBJ1-5, with a weak D call TRBD1 (6 bases). The CDR3 has 12 residues. V was trimmed by 6 bases and J by 6 bases, leaving 12 bases between them. From germline, CDR1 is DFQATT and CDR2 SNEGSKA (reference sequence). The CDR3 coding sequence is TGCAGTGCAAACAGGGAGGGTCAGCCCCAGCATTTT. Its protein product is CSANREGQPQHF.

The CDR3 DNA reads as TGTGCCAGCGGGACAGGAGGCTATGGCTACACCTTC. This sequence encodes CASGTGGYGYTF. The V and J genes are TRBV12-3 or TRBV12-4 and TRBJ1-2, with TRBD1 matching 8 bases. CDR3 length: 12 amino acids. Trimming removed 8 bases from V and 4 bases from J; junction bases left unmatched: 3.

This clonotype has ten or more counts. The chain combines TRBV28 with TRBJ1-2; 7 bases fit TRBD1. V shed 6 bases, J shed 1 base, and the junction held 11 bases outside the gene matches. Germline V gene sequence: CDR1 MDHEN, CDR2 SYDVKM. The CDR3 consists of 16 residues. The CDR3 coding sequence is TGTGCCAGCAGGGTGCCAGGGGGGGCAAGTAACTATGGCTACACCTTC. It codes for CASRVPGGASNYGYTF.

This chain uses TRBV20-1 with TRBJ2-7; 10 nucleotides agree with TRBD2. The CDR3 totals 14 residues. Germline trimming cut 0 bases from V and 3 bases from J; bases unmatched to any gene: 2. Germline V gene data show CDR1 as DFQATT and CDR2 as SNEGSKA (reference sequence). The DNA for the CDR3 is TGCAGTGCTAGAGAACTAGCGGGACGCTACGAGCAGTACTTC. It is translated as CSARELAGRYEQYF.

For this clonotype: The conserved phenylalanine or tryptophan is not found at the CDR3 terminus, so this likely reflects a read error. Here the CDR3 reads CASSMWQVNTEAFL. The CDR3 coding sequence is TGTGCCAGTAGTATGTGGCAAGTGAACACTGAAGCTTTCCTT. The chain links TRBV19 to TRBJ1-1; D gene ambiguous. The V end was cut by 3 bases, the J end by 0 bases, with 8 bases between. The CDR3 contains 14 residues. The germline V gene encodes CDR1 LNHDA and CDR2 SQIVND (reference sequence).

The V call is TRBV4-1, the J call TRBJ2-7; D is unresolved. The CDR3 loop spans 16 amino acids. Trimming took 6 bases from V and 0 from J, leaving 18 bases between them. The germline V gene has CDR1 MGHRA and CDR2 YSYEKL. This chain's CDR3 is CASSQLPAVYSYEQYF. DNA for the CDR3: TGCGCCAGCAGTCAACTCCCGGCAGTCTACTCCTACGAGCAGTACTTC.

The genes are TRBV12-3 or TRBV12-4 and TRBJ2-3; TRBD1 aligns across 8 bases. CDR3 length equals 15 residues. Trimming at V came to 8 bases and at J to 1 base, leaving 8 bases not matched to a gene. Here the CDR3 DNA reads TGTGCCAGCGGGGTAACGGGACAGGGCACAGATACGCAGTATTTT. Its translation is CASGVTGQGTDTQYF.

Many counts were recorded for this clonotype. The chain couples TRBV6-1 to TRBJ1-2; D is uncertain. The CDR3 covers 14 residues. CDR1 MNHNS and CDR2 SASEGT come from the germline V gene. V dropped 7 bases and J dropped 7 bases, with 19 bases sitting between them. CDR3 protein: CASTMPVGVGGYTF. The CDR3 region has the DNA TGTGCCAGCACCATGCCCGTGGGTGTGGGTGGCTACACCTTC.

This clonotype has a count of ten or more. The V and J genes are TRBV28 and TRBJ1-1; no clear D. This CDR3 is built from 12 residues. The V end lost 8 bases, the J end lost 1 base, and 8 bases lay between the germline ends. CDR1 and CDR2 (germline): MDHEN, SYDVKM. The CDR3 region has the DNA TGTGCCAGCGTGAGAGAGAACACTGAAGCTTTCTTT. Translated, it gives CASVRENTEAFF.

This clonotype was detected only a few times. V usage is TRBV19 and J usage is TRBJ1-1; tentative D call: TRBD1 (6 bases). V was clipped by 5 bases and J by 5 bases, with 15 bases between them. This CDR3 is built from 14 residues. Germline V gene lookup returns CDR1 LNHDA and CDR2 SQIVND (reference sequence). For the CDR3, the DNA is TGTGCCAGTAGTTGGGGCAGGGGTGCGACTGAAGCTTTCTTT. Protein product: CASSWGRGATEAFF.

This clonotype appeared a few times. The chain recombines TRBV7-3 with TRBJ2-5; D not certain. CDR3 size: 14 residues. Germline CDR1 reads SGHTA; CDR2 reads FQGTGA. V dropped 2 bases and J dropped 3 bases, with 10 bases sitting between them. The CDR3 loop is CASSLSLGKETQYF. For the CDR3, the DNA is TGTGCCAGCAGCTTATCTTTGGGAAAAGAGACCCAGTACTTC.

This clonotype has just a few counts. The chain joins TRBV6-5 to TRBJ1-5; D remains ambiguous. The CDR3 is made up of 13 amino acids. CDR1 is MNHEY, CDR2 SVGAGI, per germline. V lost 0 bases and J lost 7, with 7 bases in between. The CDR3 protein is CASSYSISQPQHF. CDR3 coding DNA: TGTGCCAGCAGTTACTCGATTTCCCAGCCCCAGCATTTT.

V gene TRBV28 combines with J gene TRBJ2-7; no reliable D call. Germline lookup yields CDR1 MDHEN and CDR2 SYDVKM. This CDR3 is built from 12 residues. V dropped 5 bases and J dropped 5 bases, with 10 bases sitting between them. The CDR3 reads CASSPFLNEQYF. The CDR3 DNA is TGTGCCAGCAGTCCCTTTTTGAACGAGCAGTACTTC. Using reference TRBV28 and TRBJ2-7 for the parts outside the CDR3, the full variable domain is DVKVTQSSRYLVKRTGEKVFLECVQDMDHENMFWYRQDPGLGLRLIYFSYDVKMKEKGDIPEGYSVSREKKERFSLILESASTNQTSMYLCASSPFLNEQYFGPGTRLTVT.

This chain joins TRBV20-1 and TRBJ2-2, with 9 bases fitting TRBD1. The germline V gene has CDR1 DFQATT and CDR2 SNEGSKA (reference sequence). The CDR3 runs 14 residues. The J segment lost 5 bases and the V segment lost 5 bases, leaving 6 bases of the junction unmatched. CDR3 coding DNA: TGCAGTGCTGACCCCGGGACAGGGACCGGGGAGCTGTTTTTT. Translated, it gives CSADPGTGTGELFF.

Ten or more counts support this clonotype. The V call is TRBV29-1, the J call TRBJ1-1, with D perhaps matching TRBD1 (5 bases). Trimming left V 6 bases short and J 3 bases short, with 14 bases between. The CDR3 is 13 amino acids. CDR1 and CDR2 (germline): SQVTM, ANQGSEA. The DNA of the CDR3 is TGCAGCGTGAGCCAGGGATGGGACACTGAAGCTTTCTTT. Translated: CSVSQGWDTEAFF.

This sequence joins TRBV7-9 and TRBJ1-1, with 8 bases that match TRBD1. This CDR3 has 12 amino acids. Germline V lookup: CDR1 SEHNR, CDR2 FQNEAQ (reference sequence). The junction had 5 bases not matched to a gene; V was cut back by 3 bases and J by 11 bases. This CDR3 is CASSFGQGHAFF. The CDR3 DNA follows: TGTGCCAGCAGCTTCGGACAGGGTCATGCTTTCTTT.

This clonotype was found many times. The genes are TRBV20-1 and TRBJ2-3, with 10 bases aligning to TRBD2. J gave up 7 bases and V 3 bases, and 10 bases lay outside the gene matches. Per the germline V gene, CDR1 is DFQATT and CDR2 is SNEGSKA (reference sequence). The length of the CDR3 is 15 residues. Here the CDR3 DNA reads TGCAGTGCTAGGTGGAGCGGGAGGGGCTACTATACGCAGTATTTT. This encodes CSARWSGRGYYTQYF.

This clonotype was picked up a small number of times. V usage is TRBV29-1 and J usage is TRBJ2-1, with 7 bases that match TRBD1. The germline gives CDR1 SQVTM, CDR2 ANQGSEA. V trimming: 5 bases; J trimming: 7 bases; junction bases outside the gene matches: 8. The CDR3 totals 13 residues. CDR3 amino acids: CSVTGTVGNEQFF. In nucleotides, the CDR3 is TGCAGCGTTACCGGGACAGTAGGTAATGAGCAGTTCTTC.

This clonotype was seen ten or more times. The chain carries TRBV10-2 and TRBJ2-5; TRBD2 matches 7 bases. The germline gives CDR1 WSHSY, CDR2 SAAADI. The CDR3 runs to 16 residues. Trimming cost V 6 bases and J 0 bases; bases outside gene matches: 10. Here the CDR3 reads CASRLAEDGHQETQYF. The CDR3, as DNA: TGCGCCAGCAGGCTAGCGGAAGACGGGCACCAAGAGACCCAGTACTTC.

Only a few counts were recorded for this clonotype. This chain uses TRBV18 with TRBJ1-1; unclear D gene. This CDR3 region has 12 residues. Per germline, CDR1 KGHSH and CDR2 LQKENI. Trimming removed 0 bases at V and 10 bases at J, with 9 bases between. The CDR3, as DNA: TGTGCCAGCTCACCACCGTCTAGGAGAGCTTTCTTT. Amino acid sequence: CASSPPSRRAFF.

This clonotype occurred a few times. The gene calls are TRBV3-1 and TRBJ2-7; unclear D gene. The germline gives CDR1 LGHDT, CDR2 YNNKEL (reference sequence). The ends were cut back, 5 bases at V and 1 base at J, with 9 bases in the middle. The CDR3 contains 13 residues. The DNA for the CDR3 is TGTGCCAGCAGCATGGCGGAATCCTACGAGCAGTACTTC. Translation: CASSMAESYEQYF.

Many counts were recorded for this clonotype. The genes are TRBV30 and TRBJ2-7; 10 nucleotides match TRBD1. The CDR3 runs to 13 residues. Germline trimming cut 6 bases from V and 5 bases from J; bases unmatched to any gene: 7. The germline V gene encodes CDR1 GTSNPN and CDR2 SVGIG (reference sequence). CDR3 sequence: CACPRDRGDEQYF. Written as DNA, the CDR3 is TGTGCCTGCCCCAGGGACAGGGGCGACGAGCAGTACTTC.

In this sample, this clonotype turned up a few times. The genes are TRBV5-1 and TRBJ1-3; D ambiguous. CDR3 length: 17 residues. Germline CDR1 and CDR2: SGHRS and YFSETQ. Trimming cost V 2 bases and J 0 bases, with 15 bases left between them. CDR3 amino acids: CASSLGPTRASGNTIYF. The CDR3 DNA follows: TGCGCCAGCAGCTTAGGACCCACAAGGGCCTCTGGAAACACCATATATTTT. The variable domain in full, completed from reference TRBV5-1 and TRBJ1-3, reads KAGVTQTPRYLIKTRGQQVTLSCSPISGHRSVSWYQQTPGQGLQFLFEYFSETQRNKGNFPGRFSGRQFSNSRSEMNVSTLELGDSALYLCASSLGPTRASGNTIYFGEGSWLTVV.

Ten or more counts support this clonotype. V and J are TRBV12-3 or TRBV12-4 and TRBJ1-3; D gene unclear. Trimming stripped 6 bases from V and 3 bases from J, with 12 bases between. This CDR3 is 14 amino acids long. In DNA, the CDR3 is TGTGCCAGCAGCCGGGGTGCTAGTGGAAACACCATATATTTT. Amino acids: CASSRGASGNTIYF.

This clonotype was counted many times. The V call is TRBV19, the J call TRBJ2-7; no clear D gene. The CDR3 length is 14 residues. Per germline, CDR1 LNHDA and CDR2 SQIVND (reference sequence). V lost 5 bases and J lost 6, with 17 bases in between. In nucleotides, the CDR3 is TGTGCCAGTAGTCCGCAGAGAGTTCCGGCCGAGCAGTACTTC. Protein product: CASSPQRVPAEQYF.

V and J are TRBV5-1 and TRBJ1-1; D may be TRBD1 (5 bases). Germline assignment: CDR1 SGHRS and CDR2 YFSETQ. V lost 0 bases and J 4 bases, leaving 10 bases between the germline ends. The CDR3 spans 14 residues. CDR3 sequence (DNA): TGCGCCAGCAGCTTGGCAGGGCTTATCACTGAAGCTTTCTTT. Encoded protein: CASSLAGLITEAFF.

This clonotype was detected many times. The chain uses TRBV2 and TRBJ2-7; 9 bases line up with TRBD1. Germline loops: CDR1 SNHLY, CDR2 FYNNEI. The CDR3 runs to 12 residues. V trimming: 10 bases; J trimming: 2 bases; junction bases outside the gene matches: 3. This CDR3 reads CATGQGTYEQYF. CDR3 coding DNA: TGTGCCACTGGACAGGGGACCTACGAGCAGTACTTC.

This clonotype was seen only a few times. CDR3 loop: CASSGQGASTEAFF. CDR3 coding DNA: TGTGCCAGCAGTGGACAGGGGGCGAGCACTGAAGCTTTCTTT. The J gene is TRBJ1-1, the V gene TRBV2; 10 positions match TRBD1. Germline CDR1 SNHLY, CDR2 FYNNEI. CDR3 length equals 14 residues. V lost 4 bases to trimming and J lost 4 bases; unmatched junction nucleotides: 3.

This clonotype has just a few counts. V gene TRBV6-5 combines with J gene TRBJ1-6, with a tentative D call TRBD1 (5 bases). Trimming took 4 bases from V and 8 from J, leaving 18 bases between them. The CDR3 has 16 residues. Germline V gene sequence: CDR1 MNHEY, CDR2 SVGAGI. CDR3 DNA sequence: TGTGCCAGCAGTTCCCTCGGGGCCGGTCAATATTCACCCCTCCACTTT. Translated, it gives CASSSLGAGQYSPLHF.

This clonotype has a handful of counts. The chain combines TRBV6-1 with TRBJ1-3; 8 bases agree with TRBD1. The germline gives CDR1 MNHNS, CDR2 SASEGT. This CDR3 is 14 amino acids long. Trimming took 6 bases from V and 4 from J; bases not matched to a gene: 5. CDR3 residues: CASRDDRGGNTIYF. The CDR3 region has the DNA TGTGCCAGCAGGGACGACAGGGGAGGAAACACCATATATTTT.

The chain links TRBV5-5 to TRBJ1-4, with TRBD1 matching over 7 bases. The CDR3 extends over 15 amino acids. With V trimmed by 3 bases and J by 4 bases, 6 bases remained unmatched. Germline V gene sequence: CDR1 SGHKS, CDR2 YYEKEE (reference sequence). In DNA form, the CDR3 reads TGTGCCAGCAGCTCACCGGGACAGCTTAATGAAAAACTGTTTTTT. Translating it yields CASSSPGQLNEKLFF.

The rearrangement uses TRBV5-1 and TRBJ1-1; D unclear. V shed 5 bases and J shed 2 bases, with 10 bases lying between them. Looked up from germline, CDR1 is SGHRS and CDR2 is YFSETQ. This CDR3 is 13 amino acids long. The CDR3 DNA reads TGCGCCAGCAGACAATATATTAACACTGAAGCTTTCTTT. Translation gives CASRQYINTEAFF.